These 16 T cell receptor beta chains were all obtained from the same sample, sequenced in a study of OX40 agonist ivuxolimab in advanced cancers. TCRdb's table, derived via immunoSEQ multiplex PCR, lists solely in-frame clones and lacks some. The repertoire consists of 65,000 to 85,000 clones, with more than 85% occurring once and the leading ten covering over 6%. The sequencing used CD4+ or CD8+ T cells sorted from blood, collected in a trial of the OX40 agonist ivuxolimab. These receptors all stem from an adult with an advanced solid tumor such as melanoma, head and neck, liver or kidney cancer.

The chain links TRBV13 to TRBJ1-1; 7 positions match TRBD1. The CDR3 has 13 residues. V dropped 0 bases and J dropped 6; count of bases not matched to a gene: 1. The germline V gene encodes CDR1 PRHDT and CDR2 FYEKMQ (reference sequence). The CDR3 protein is CASSLGGGPEAFF. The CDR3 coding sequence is TGTGCCAGCAGCTTAGGAGGGGGCCCTGAAGCTTTCTTT.

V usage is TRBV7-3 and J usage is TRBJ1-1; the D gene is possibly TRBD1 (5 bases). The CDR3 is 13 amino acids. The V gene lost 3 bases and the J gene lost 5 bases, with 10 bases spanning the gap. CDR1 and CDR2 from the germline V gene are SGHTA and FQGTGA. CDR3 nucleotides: TGTGCCAGCAGCTTGGGGACGTGGACTGAAGCTTTCTTT. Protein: CASSLGTWTEAFF.

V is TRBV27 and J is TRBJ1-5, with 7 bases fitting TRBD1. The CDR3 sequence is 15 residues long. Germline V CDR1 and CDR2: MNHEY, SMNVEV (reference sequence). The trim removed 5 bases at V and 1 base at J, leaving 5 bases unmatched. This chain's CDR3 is CASSPQTGSNQPQHF. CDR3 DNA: TGTGCCAGCAGTCCGCAGACAGGGAGCAATCAGCCCCAGCATTTT.

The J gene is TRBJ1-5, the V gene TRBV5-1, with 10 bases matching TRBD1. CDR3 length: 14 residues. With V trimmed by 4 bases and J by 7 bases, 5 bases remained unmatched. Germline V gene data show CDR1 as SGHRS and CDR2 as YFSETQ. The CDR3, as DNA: TGCGCCAGCAGCCCGGGACAGGGGTTACAGCCCCAGCATTTT. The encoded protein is CASSPGQGLQPQHF.

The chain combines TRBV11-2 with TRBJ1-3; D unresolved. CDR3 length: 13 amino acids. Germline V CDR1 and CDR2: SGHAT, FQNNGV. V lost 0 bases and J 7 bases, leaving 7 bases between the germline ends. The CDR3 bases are TGTGCCAGCAGCTTAGAGAGGTGGAACACCATATATTTT. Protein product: CASSLERWNTIYF.

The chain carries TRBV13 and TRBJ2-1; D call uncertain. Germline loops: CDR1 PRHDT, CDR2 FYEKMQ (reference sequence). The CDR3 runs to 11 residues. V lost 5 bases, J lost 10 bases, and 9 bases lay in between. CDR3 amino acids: CASSRLREQFF. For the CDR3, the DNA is TGTGCCAGCAGCCGCCTTCGGGAGCAGTTCTTC.

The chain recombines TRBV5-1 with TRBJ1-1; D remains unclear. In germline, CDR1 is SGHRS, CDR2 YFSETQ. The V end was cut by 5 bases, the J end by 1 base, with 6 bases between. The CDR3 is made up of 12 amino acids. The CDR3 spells CASSPANTEAFF. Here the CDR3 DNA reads TGCGCCAGCAGTCCCGCGAACACTGAAGCTTTCTTT.

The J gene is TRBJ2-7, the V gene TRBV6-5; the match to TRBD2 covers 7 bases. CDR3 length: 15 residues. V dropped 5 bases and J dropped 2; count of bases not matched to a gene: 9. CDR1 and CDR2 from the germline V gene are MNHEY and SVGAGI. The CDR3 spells CASSPGLAATYEQYF. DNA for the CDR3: TGTGCCAGCAGTCCTGGGCTAGCGGCGACCTACGAGCAGTACTTC.

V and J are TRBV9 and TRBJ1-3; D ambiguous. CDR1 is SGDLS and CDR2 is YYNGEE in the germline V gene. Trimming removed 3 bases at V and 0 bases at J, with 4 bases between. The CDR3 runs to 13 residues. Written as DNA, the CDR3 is TGTGCCAGCAGCGAAAACTCTGGAAACACCATATATTTT. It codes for CASSENSGNTIYF.

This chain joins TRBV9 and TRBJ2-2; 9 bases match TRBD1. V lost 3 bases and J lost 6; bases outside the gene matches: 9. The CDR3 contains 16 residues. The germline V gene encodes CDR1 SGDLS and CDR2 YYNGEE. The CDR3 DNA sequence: TGTGCCAGCAGCGGGACCGGGACAGGGCCAGCCGGGGAGCTGTTTTTT. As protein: CASSGTGTGPAGELFF.

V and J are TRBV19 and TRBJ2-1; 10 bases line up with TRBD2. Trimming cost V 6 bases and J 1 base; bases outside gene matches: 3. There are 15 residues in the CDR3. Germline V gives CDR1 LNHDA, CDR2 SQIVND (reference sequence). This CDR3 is CASSISGGSYNEQFF. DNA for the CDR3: TGTGCCAGTAGCATTAGCGGGGGGTCCTACAATGAGCAGTTCTTC. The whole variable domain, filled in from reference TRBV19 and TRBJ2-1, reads DGGITQSPKYLFRKEGQNVTLSCEQNLNHDAMYWYRQDPGQGLRLIYYSQIVNDFQKGDIAEGYSVSREKKESFPLTVTSAQKNPTAFYLCASSISGGSYNEQFFGPGTRLTVL.

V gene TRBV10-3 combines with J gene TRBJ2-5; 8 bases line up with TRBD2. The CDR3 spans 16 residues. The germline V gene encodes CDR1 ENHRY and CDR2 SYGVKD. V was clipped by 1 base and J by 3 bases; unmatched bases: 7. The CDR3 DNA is TGTGCCATCAGTGAGTTGGAGCGGGGGAAGGAAGAGACCCAGTACTTC. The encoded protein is CAISELERGKEETQYF.

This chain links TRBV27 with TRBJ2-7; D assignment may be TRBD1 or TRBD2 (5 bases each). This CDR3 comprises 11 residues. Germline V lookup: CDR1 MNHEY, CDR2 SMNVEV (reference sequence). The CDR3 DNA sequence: TGTGAAGTATCGGGGCCGTACGAGCAGTACTTC. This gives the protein CEVSGPYEQYF.

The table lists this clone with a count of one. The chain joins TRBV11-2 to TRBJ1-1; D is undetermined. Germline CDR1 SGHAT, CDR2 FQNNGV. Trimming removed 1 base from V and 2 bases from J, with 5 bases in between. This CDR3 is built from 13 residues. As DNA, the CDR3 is TGTGCCAGCAGCTTAGCCCCTAACACTGAAGCTTTCTTT. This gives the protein CASSLAPNTEAFF.

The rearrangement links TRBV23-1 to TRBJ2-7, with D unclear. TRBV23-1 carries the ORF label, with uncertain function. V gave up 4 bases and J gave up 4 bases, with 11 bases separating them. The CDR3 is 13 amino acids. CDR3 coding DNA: TGCGCCAGCAGTCCATTGGCGAGATACGAGCAGTACTTC. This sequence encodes CASSPLARYEQYF.

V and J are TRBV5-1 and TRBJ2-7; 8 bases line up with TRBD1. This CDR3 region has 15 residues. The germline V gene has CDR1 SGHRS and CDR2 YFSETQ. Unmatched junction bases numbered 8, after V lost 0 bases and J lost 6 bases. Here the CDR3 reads CASSLAAGGLPEQYF. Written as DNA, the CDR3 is TGCGCCAGCAGCTTGGCCGCAGGGGGCTTGCCCGAGCAGTACTTC.